Listed here are 32 T cell receptor beta chains from one sample, sequenced in a study of shared clonotypes between healthy human individuals. Clones were read by immunoSEQ multiplex PCR, and TCRdb kept only the in-frame ones, dropping some. This sample carries under 1,900,000 clones, about 98.5% of them seen once, and the ten largest clones take around 0.33%. Sequencing input: naive CD4+ T cells sorted from blood. Subset specified: CD45RA+ positively selected. Receptors originate from a man in his thirties or forties in good health.

The chain joins TRBV5-1 to TRBJ1-2; TRBD1 aligns across 8 bases. V shed 0 bases and J 8 bases; nucleotides not matched to a gene: 6. Germline-derived CDR1 and CDR2 are SGHRS and YFSETQ. The CDR3 is 14 amino acids. The CDR3 coding sequence is TGCGCCAGCAGCTTGGGACAGGGGCCGTTCGGCTACACCTTC. It is translated as CASSLGQGPFGYTF.

V usage is TRBV19 and J usage is TRBJ2-7; 12 positions match TRBD2. The V segment lost 6 bases and the J segment 6 bases; nucleotides outside the gene matches: 9. The length of the CDR3 is 15 residues. The germline V gene encodes CDR1 LNHDA and CDR2 SQIVND (reference sequence). The CDR3 region is CASSVLAGGTSEQYF. In DNA, the CDR3 is TGTGCCAGTAGCGTACTAGCGGGAGGAACCAGCGAGCAGTACTTC.

The rearrangement uses TRBV7-8 and TRBJ1-5; 10 bases are shared with TRBD1. CDR1 is SGHVS, CDR2 FQNEAQ, per germline. Germline trimming cut 5 bases from V and 4 bases from J; bases unmatched to any gene: 2. This CDR3 region has 14 residues. CDR3 loop: CASSQGQGNQPQHF. The CDR3 nucleotides are TGTGCCAGCAGCCAGGGACAGGGGAATCAGCCCCAGCATTTT.

This chain uses TRBV5-5 with TRBJ2-2; D is unclear. The CDR3 consists of 15 residues. Trimming cost V 1 base and J 0 bases, with 7 bases left between them. Germline loops: CDR1 SGHKS, CDR2 YYEKEE (reference sequence). The CDR3 nucleotides read TGTGCCAGCAGCTTGCTAACTTCGAACACCGGGGAGCTGTTTTTT. The encoded protein is CASSLLTSNTGELFF.

The V call is TRBV2, the J call TRBJ2-3; the D is unclear. V shed 8 bases and J shed 2 bases, with 8 bases lying between them. CDR1 and CDR2 from the germline V gene are SNHLY and FYNNEI. The CDR3 is 12 amino acids. This CDR3 reads CASGWDTDTQYF. The CDR3 DNA follows: TGTGCCAGCGGCTGGGACACAGATACGCAGTATTTT.

The V and J genes are TRBV18 and TRBJ1-4, with D hard to call. Germline CDR1 and CDR2: KGHSH and LQKENI. CDR3 length equals 15 residues. Trimming took off 0 bases at V and 0 bases at J, with 5 bases between the two ends. This chain's CDR3 is CASSPPQTTNEKLFF. For the CDR3, the DNA is TGTGCCAGCTCACCACCCCAAACAACTAATGAAAAACTGTTTTTT. Using reference TRBV18 and TRBJ1-4 for the parts outside the CDR3, the full variable domain is NAGVMQNPRHLVRRRGQEARLRCSPMKGHSHVYWYRQLPEEGLKFMVYLQKENIIDESGMPKERFSAEFPKEGPSILRIQQVVRGDSAAYFCASSPPQTTNEKLFFGSGTQLSVL.

Concerning this clone: The same CDR3 also results from other DNA sequences found in this sample. This chain joins TRBV29-1 and TRBJ2-5; D is unclear. Trimming removed 4 bases at V and 2 bases at J, with 8 bases between. Germline lookup yields CDR1 SQVTM and CDR2 ANQGSEA. CDR3 length equals 12 residues. This CDR3 is CSVARQQETQYF. CDR3 DNA: TGCAGCGTTGCCCGTCAACAAGAGACCCAGTACTTC.

The chain has TRBV6-5 and TRBJ1-1; tentative D call: TRBD1 (6 bases). Germline lookup yields CDR1 MNHEY and CDR2 SVGAGI. CDR3 length: 14 amino acids. The germline V and J ends were trimmed by 1 base and 7 bases, with 13 bases remaining between them. Written as DNA, the CDR3 is TGTGCCAGCAGTTACTTGGGGGCGCGGAGTGAAGCTTTCTTT. Translation gives CASSYLGARSEAFF.

This chain uses TRBV19 with TRBJ2-1; weak D call: TRBD2 (6 bases). The CDR3 spans 15 residues. Trimming pared 3 bases from V and 5 bases from J, leaving 14 bases between. CDR1 is LNHDA, CDR2 SQIVND, per germline (reference sequence). The CDR3 nucleotides are TGTGCCAGTAGTATGCCTGCTAGCGTGCACAATGAGCAGTTCTTC. Protein: CASSMPASVHNEQFF.

Points on this clone: Its ends do not fully match the called genes, so a read error is possible. This chain connects TRBV5-5 to TRBJ1-1; D is undetermined. CDR3 length: 12 amino acids. Germline CDR1 and CDR2: SGHKS and YYEKEE (reference sequence). The CDR3 sequence is CASSLALHSSGF. In DNA, the CDR3 is TGTGCCAGCAGCTTGGCCTTACACTCGAGCGGCTTT. Supplemented by reference TRBV5-5 and TRBJ1-1, the full variable domain reads DAGVTQSPTHLIKTRGQQVTLRCSPISGHKSVSWYQQVLGQGPQFIFQYYEKEERGRGNFPDRFSARQFPNYSSELNVNALLLGDSALYLCASSLALHSSGFGQGTRLTVV.

The chain links TRBV5-5 to TRBJ2-5, with TRBD1 matching 8 bases. The ends lost 1 base at V and 5 bases at J; junction bases unmatched: 7. This CDR3 spans 15 amino acids. The V gene's germline CDR1 is SGHKS and CDR2 YYEKEE (reference sequence). This chain's CDR3 is CASSLRSTGGETQYF. The CDR3 bases are TGTGCCAGCAGCTTGAGGTCCACAGGGGGGGAGACCCAGTACTTC. The full variable domain, completed using reference TRBV5-5 and TRBJ2-5, is DAGVTQSPTHLIKTRGQQVTLRCSPISGHKSVSWYQQVLGQGPQFIFQYYEKEERGRGNFPDRFSARQFPNYSSELNVNALLLGDSALYLCASSLRSTGGETQYFGPGTRLLVL.

The CDR3 nucleotides are TGTGCCAGCAGTTACTCGATGGGGTCGGAGACCCAGTACTTC. It encodes CASSYSMGSETQYF. The chain links TRBV6-5 to TRBJ2-5; D call uncertain. This CDR3 contains 14 residues. V gave up 0 bases and J gave up 5 bases, with 10 bases separating them. Germline V CDR1 and CDR2: MNHEY, SVGAGI.

This clone was counted once. Additional DNA sequences in this sample encode the identical CDR3. The chain has TRBV27 and TRBJ2-7, with D perhaps TRBD2 (6 bases). The germline V gene encodes CDR1 MNHEY and CDR2 SMNVEV (reference sequence). The CDR3 runs 15 residues. V lost 3 bases to trimming and J lost 0 bases, with 12 bases between them. CDR3 DNA sequence: TGTGCCAGCAGTTTGGGGCTAGCGAGCTCCTACGAGCAGTACTTC. Its translation: CASSLGLASSYEQYF.

This clone appeared a single time. The chain is built from TRBV6-5 and TRBJ2-7, with 7 bases that match TRBD1. V dropped 5 bases and J dropped 2; count of bases not matched to a gene: 9. Germline V lookup: CDR1 MNHEY, CDR2 SVGAGI. CDR3 length equals 15 residues. CDR3 in amino acids: CASSTRTGVPYEQYF. CDR3 in DNA: TGTGCCAGCAGTACCCGTACAGGGGTCCCCTACGAGCAGTACTTC.

The chain couples TRBV29-1 to TRBJ2-2; 11 nucleotides line up with TRBD1. The CDR3 totals 15 residues. With 7 bases clipped from V and 5 bases from J, the junction kept 9 bases outside the gene matches. CDR1 is SQVTM, CDR2 ANQGSEA, per germline. Here the CDR3 DNA reads TGCAGCGGGCGGACAGGGGGCAGGAGGACCGGGGAGCTGTTTTTT. This translates into CSGRTGGRRTGELFF.

The CDR3, as DNA: TGTGCCAGCAGCTTGGTTGGGACTAGTGCAGATACGCAGTATTTT. The encoded protein is CASSLVGTSADTQYF. The genes are TRBV5-4 and TRBJ2-3; 8 nucleotides align to TRBD2. The junction had 4 bases not matched to a gene; V was cut back by 0 bases and J by 4 bases. Germline CDR1 and CDR2: SGHNT and YYREEE (reference sequence). There are 15 residues in the CDR3.

This clone was picked up one time. This chain links TRBV27 with TRBJ1-5; D may be TRBD1 (6 bases). Per the germline V gene, CDR1 is MNHEY and CDR2 is SMNVEV (reference sequence). Trimming removed 5 bases from V and 5 bases from J, with 16 bases in between. CDR3 length equals 15 residues. The CDR3, as DNA: TGTGCCAGCAGTGCGTTGGGGGGCCGCCATCAGCCCCAGCATTTT. Translating gives CASSALGGRHQPQHF.

The rearrangement uses TRBV5-1 and TRBJ2-5; D possibly matches TRBD1 or TRBD2 (5 bases each). Germline CDR1 and CDR2: SGHRS and YFSETQ. The V gene lost 4 bases and the J gene lost 1 base, with 11 bases spanning the gap. The CDR3 sequence is 14 residues long. CDR3 protein: CASSLNGAQETQYF. CDR3 DNA: TGCGCCAGCAGCCTTAACGGGGCCCAAGAGACCCAGTACTTC.

This chain uses TRBV20-1 with TRBJ1-1; D possibly corresponds to TRBD1 (6 bases). Germline V gene sequence: CDR1 DFQATT, CDR2 SNEGSKA (reference sequence). The CDR3 totals 10 residues. Trimming cost V 5 bases and J 8 bases, with 9 bases left between them. The CDR3 bases are TGCAGTGCTTTCGGGACAGAAGCTTTCTTT. Its translation is CSAFGTEAFF.

The CDR3 sequence: CAISESVGTSYEQYF. As DNA, the CDR3 is TGTGCCATCAGTGAGTCTGTTGGGACCTCCTACGAGCAGTACTTC. The V gene is TRBV10-3, the J gene TRBJ2-7, with D perhaps matching TRBD1 or TRBD2 (5 bases each). CDR3 size: 15 residues. CDR1 and CDR2 (germline): ENHRY, SYGVKD. With 0 bases removed from V and 0 bases from J, the gap between germline ends came to 9 bases.

The gene calls are TRBV19 and TRBJ2-7; D is undetermined. CDR1 is LNHDA, CDR2 SQIVND, per germline (reference sequence). The CDR3 contains 12 residues. The V and J ends lost 5 bases and 5 bases respectively, with 10 bases between them. This CDR3 reads CASSSPGHEQYF. The DNA of the CDR3 is TGTGCCAGTAGTTCGCCCGGACACGAGCAGTACTTC.

The chain has TRBV13 and TRBJ1-1; D not certain. V lost 6 bases and J lost 9, with 20 bases in between. Germline assignment: CDR1 PRHDT and CDR2 FYEKMQ (reference sequence). The CDR3 runs to 14 residues. The CDR3 reads CASRQLREDRKAFF. In nucleotides, the CDR3 is TGTGCCAGCAGACAACTTCGCGAGGACCGGAAAGCTTTCTTT.

The CDR3 region is CASLGRVSYEQYF. The CDR3 nucleotides are TGTGCCAGCTTGGGCCGGGTTTCTTACGAGCAGTACTTC. This chain connects TRBV28 to TRBJ2-7, with D unclear. The CDR3 totals 13 residues. Germline V gene data show CDR1 as MDHEN and CDR2 as SYDVKM. V lost 8 bases to trimming and J lost 4 bases, with 15 bases between them.

The chain employs TRBV6-5 and TRBJ1-5; D perhaps matches TRBD1 (5 bases). V lost 4 bases, J lost 6 bases, and 13 bases lay in between. The length of the CDR3 is 14 residues. Germline CDR1 is MNHEY and CDR2 is SVGAGI. In DNA form, the CDR3 reads TGTGCCAGCAGTTCCGCAGGGTTAGGTCAGCCCCAGCATTTT. Translating it yields CASSSAGLGQPQHF.

The V gene is TRBV5-6, the J gene TRBJ2-1, with 9 nucleotides matching TRBD1. CDR1 SGHDT and CDR2 YYEEEE come from the germline V gene. The CDR3 loop spans 14 amino acids. V dropped 10 bases and J dropped 6; count of bases not matched to a gene: 11. CDR3 nucleotide sequence: TGTGCCGGTCTAAACAGGGGGCTCGGCAATGAGCAGTTCTTC. Its protein product is CAGLNRGLGNEQFF.

J is TRBJ2-5 and V is TRBV9; D unclear. This CDR3 has 13 amino acids. With 0 bases removed from V and 5 bases from J, the gap between germline ends came to 8 bases. Per the germline V gene, CDR1 is SGDLS and CDR2 is YYNGEE. The CDR3 DNA sequence: TGTGCCAGCAGCGTAGATATCGGGGAGACCCAGTACTTC. Protein: CASSVDIGETQYF.

J is TRBJ2-2 and V is TRBV25-1, with D hard to call. Germline V gene lookup returns CDR1 MGHDK and CDR2 SYGVNS. V was cut by 5 bases and J by 4 bases, with 8 bases left in between. This CDR3 has 13 amino acids. The CDR3 DNA reads as TGTGCCAGCAGTACCCGAGTCACCGGGGAGCTGTTTTTT. This translates into CASSTRVTGELFF.

This chain links TRBV18 with TRBJ2-2, with 7 bases fitting TRBD1. The V gene end was trimmed by 6 bases and the J gene end by 4 bases; junction bases not matched to a gene: 11. The CDR3 totals 16 residues. CDR1 and CDR2 from the germline V gene are KGHSH and LQKENI. The CDR3 spells CASSTRTGGSTGELFF. CDR3 coding DNA: TGTGCCAGCTCTACCCGGACAGGCGGATCCACCGGGGAGCTGTTTTTT. Using reference TRBV18 and TRBJ2-2 for the parts outside the CDR3, the full variable domain is NAGVMQNPRHLVRRRGQEARLRCSPMKGHSHVYWYRQLPEEGLKFMVYLQKENIIDESGMPKERFSAEFPKEGPSILRIQQVVRGDSAAYFCASSTRTGGSTGELFFGEGSRLTVL.

This clone was seen once. The chain links TRBV18 to TRBJ2-5; D perhaps matches TRBD2 (5 bases). V was trimmed by 2 bases and J by 5 bases, leaving 12 bases between them. This CDR3 is built from 14 residues. Germline values: CDR1 KGHSH, CDR2 LQKENI. The CDR3 is CASSPESQRETQYF. For the CDR3, the DNA is TGTGCCAGCTCACCAGAGTCCCAGCGGGAGACCCAGTACTTC.

This chain uses TRBV9 with TRBJ2-2, with 8 bases aligning to TRBD2. This CDR3 is 15 amino acids long. Per germline, CDR1 SGDLS and CDR2 YYNGEE. V dropped 4 bases and J dropped 4; count of bases not matched to a gene: 6. CDR3 in amino acids: CASSTTGTSTGELFF. Written as DNA, the CDR3 is TGTGCCAGCAGCACCACCGGGACTAGCACCGGGGAGCTGTTTTTT. The full variable domain, in which reference TRBV9 and TRBJ2-2 provide the parts outside the CDR3, is DSGVTQTPKHLITATGQRVTLRCSPRSGDLSVYWYQQSLDQGLQFLIQYYNGEERAKGNILERFSAQQFPDLHSELNLSSLELGDSALYFCASSTTGTSTGELFFGEGSRLTVL.

This chain connects TRBV7-6 to TRBJ2-2; TRBD2 agrees at 9 bases. V shed 5 bases and J 2 bases; nucleotides not matched to a gene: 12. Germline CDR1 SGHVS, CDR2 FNYEAQ. This CDR3 has 18 residues. CDR3 sequence reads: CASSQGVLAGPNTGELFF. The DNA of the CDR3 is TGTGCCAGCAGCCAAGGGGTTCTAGCGGGACCCAACACCGGGGAGCTGTTTTTT. Full variable domain (remainder filled in from reference TRBV7-6 and TRBJ2-2): GAGVSQSPRYKVTKRGQDVALRCDPISGHVSLYWYRQALGQGPEFLTYFNYEAQQDKSGLPNDRFSAERPEGSISTLTIQRTEQRDSAMYRCASSQGVLAGPNTGELFFGEGSRLTVL.

The chain employs TRBV11-2 and TRBJ1-3, with D uncertain. The CDR3 length is 19 residues. The germline V and J ends were trimmed by 4 bases and 0 bases, with 22 bases remaining between them. Germline V gene data show CDR1 as SGHAT and CDR2 as FQNNGV. In DNA, the CDR3 is TGTGCCAGCAGCTCAACCAGATTAAGAAAGGCAAGCTCTGGAAACACCATATATTTT. This gives the protein CASSSTRLRKASSGNTIYF.